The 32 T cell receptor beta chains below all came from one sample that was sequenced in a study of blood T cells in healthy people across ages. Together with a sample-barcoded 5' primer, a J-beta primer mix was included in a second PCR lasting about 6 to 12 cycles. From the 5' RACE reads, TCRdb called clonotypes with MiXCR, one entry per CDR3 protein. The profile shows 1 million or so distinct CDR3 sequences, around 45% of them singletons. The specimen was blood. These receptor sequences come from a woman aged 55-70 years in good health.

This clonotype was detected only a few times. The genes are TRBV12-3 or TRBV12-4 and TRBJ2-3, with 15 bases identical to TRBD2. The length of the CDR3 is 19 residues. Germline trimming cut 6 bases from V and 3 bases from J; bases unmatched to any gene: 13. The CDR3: CASRLGSGTSGRLTDTQYF. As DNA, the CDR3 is TGTGCCAGCAGATTGGGATCCGGGACTAGCGGGAGGCTTACAGATACGCAGTATTTT.

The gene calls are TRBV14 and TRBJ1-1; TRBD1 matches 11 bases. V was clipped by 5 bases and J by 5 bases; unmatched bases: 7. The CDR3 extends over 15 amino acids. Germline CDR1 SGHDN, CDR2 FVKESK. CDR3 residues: CASSTRTGGRTEAFF. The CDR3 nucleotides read TGTGCCAGCAGCACTCGGACAGGGGGCAGGACTGAAGCTTTCTTT.

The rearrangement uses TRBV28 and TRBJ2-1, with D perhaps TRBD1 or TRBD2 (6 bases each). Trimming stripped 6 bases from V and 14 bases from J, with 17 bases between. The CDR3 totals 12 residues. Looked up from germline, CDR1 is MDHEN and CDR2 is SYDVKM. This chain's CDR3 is CASSLLGGEEFF. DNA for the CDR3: TGTGCCAGCAGCCTCTTGGGGGGCGAGGAGTTCTTC.

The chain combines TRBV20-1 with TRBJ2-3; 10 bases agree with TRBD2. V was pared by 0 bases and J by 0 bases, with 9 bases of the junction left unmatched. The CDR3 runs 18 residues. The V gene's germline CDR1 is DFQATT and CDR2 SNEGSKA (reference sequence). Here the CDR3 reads CSARDRALAGASTDTQYF. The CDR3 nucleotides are TGCAGTGCTAGAGATAGGGCGCTAGCGGGAGCAAGCACAGATACGCAGTATTTT.

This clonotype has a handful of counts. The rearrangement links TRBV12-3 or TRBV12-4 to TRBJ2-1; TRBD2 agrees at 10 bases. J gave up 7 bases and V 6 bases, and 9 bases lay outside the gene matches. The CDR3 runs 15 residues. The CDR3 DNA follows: TGTGCCAGCAGCTCCGATAGCGGGAGGTGGAATGAGCAGTTCTTC. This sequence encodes CASSSDSGRWNEQFF.

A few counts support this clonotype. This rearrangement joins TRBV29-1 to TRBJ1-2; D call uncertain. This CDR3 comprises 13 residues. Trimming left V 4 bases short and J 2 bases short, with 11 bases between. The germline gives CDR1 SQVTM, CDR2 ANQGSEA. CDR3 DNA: TGCAGCGTTGTAGAGACCGAGAACTATGGCTACACCTTC. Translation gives CSVVETENYGYTF.

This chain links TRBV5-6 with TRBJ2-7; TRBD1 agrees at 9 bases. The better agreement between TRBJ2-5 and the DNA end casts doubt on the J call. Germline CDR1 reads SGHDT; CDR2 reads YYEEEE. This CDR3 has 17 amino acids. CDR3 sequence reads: CASSLLTGTGNGKTQYF. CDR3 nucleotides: TGTGCCAGCAGCCTTTTAACCGGGACAGGGAATGGAAAGACCCAGTACTTC.

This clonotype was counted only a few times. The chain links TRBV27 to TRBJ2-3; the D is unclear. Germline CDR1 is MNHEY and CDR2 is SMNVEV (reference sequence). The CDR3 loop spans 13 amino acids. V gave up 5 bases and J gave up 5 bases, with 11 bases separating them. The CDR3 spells CASSVGLRDTQYF. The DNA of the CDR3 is TGTGCCAGCAGTGTAGGGCTCCGAGATACGCAGTATTTT.

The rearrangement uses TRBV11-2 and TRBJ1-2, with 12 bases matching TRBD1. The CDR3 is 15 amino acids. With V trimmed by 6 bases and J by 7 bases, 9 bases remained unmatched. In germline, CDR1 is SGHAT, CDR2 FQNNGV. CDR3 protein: CASRRPGQGATGYTF. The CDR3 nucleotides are TGTGCCAGCAGAAGACCGGGACAGGGGGCCACTGGCTACACCTTC.

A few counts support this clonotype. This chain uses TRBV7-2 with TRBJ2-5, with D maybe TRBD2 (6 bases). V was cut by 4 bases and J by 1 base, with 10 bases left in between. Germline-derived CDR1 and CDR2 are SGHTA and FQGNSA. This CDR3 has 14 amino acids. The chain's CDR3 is CASSYRDFQETQYF. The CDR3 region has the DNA TGTGCCAGCAGCTACCGGGACTTCCAAGAGACCCAGTACTTC.

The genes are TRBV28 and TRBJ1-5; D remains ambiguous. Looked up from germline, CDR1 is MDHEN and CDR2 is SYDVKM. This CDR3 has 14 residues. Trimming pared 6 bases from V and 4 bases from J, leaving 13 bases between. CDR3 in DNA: TGTGCCAGCAGCTTTTTGGGGAAAAATCAGCCCCAGCATTTT. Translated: CASSFLGKNQPQHF.

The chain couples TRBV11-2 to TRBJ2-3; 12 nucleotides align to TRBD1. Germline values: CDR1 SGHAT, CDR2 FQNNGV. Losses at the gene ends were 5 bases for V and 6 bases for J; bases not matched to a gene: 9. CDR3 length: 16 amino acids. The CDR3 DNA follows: TGTGCCAGCAGCCAGTCCGGGACAGGGGGCCAGGATACGCAGTATTTT. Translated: CASSQSGTGGQDTQYF.

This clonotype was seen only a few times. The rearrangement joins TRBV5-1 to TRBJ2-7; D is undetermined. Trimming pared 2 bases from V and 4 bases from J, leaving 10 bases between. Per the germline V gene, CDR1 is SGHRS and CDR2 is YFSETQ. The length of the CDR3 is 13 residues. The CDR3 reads CASSFRPRYEQYF. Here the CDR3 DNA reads TGCGCCAGCAGCTTTAGGCCCCGGTACGAGCAGTACTTC.

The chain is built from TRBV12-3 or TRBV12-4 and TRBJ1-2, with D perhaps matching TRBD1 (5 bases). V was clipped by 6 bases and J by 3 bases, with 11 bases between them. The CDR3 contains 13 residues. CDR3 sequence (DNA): TGTGCCAGCAGCAGGGAGGCCTACTATGGCTACACCTTC. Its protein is CASSREAYYGYTF.

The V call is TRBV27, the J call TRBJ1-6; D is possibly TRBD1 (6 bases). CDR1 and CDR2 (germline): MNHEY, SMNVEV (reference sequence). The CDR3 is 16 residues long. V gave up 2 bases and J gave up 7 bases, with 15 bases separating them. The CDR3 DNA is TGTGCCAGCAGTTTAGGAGGGCAGGGGTACAATTCACCCCTCCACTTT. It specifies CASSLGGQGYNSPLHF.

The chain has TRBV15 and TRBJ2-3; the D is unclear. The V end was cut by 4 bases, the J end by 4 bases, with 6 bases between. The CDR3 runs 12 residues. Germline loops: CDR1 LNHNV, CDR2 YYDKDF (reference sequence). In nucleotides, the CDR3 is TGTGCCACCAGCACCCGACCAGATACGCAGTATTTT. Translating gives CATSTRPDTQYF.

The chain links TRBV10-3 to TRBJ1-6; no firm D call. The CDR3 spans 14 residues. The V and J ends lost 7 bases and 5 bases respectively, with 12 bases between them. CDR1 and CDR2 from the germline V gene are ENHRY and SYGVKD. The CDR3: CAIKAESDNSPLHF. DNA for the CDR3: TGTGCCATCAAGGCAGAATCAGATAATTCACCCCTCCACTTT.

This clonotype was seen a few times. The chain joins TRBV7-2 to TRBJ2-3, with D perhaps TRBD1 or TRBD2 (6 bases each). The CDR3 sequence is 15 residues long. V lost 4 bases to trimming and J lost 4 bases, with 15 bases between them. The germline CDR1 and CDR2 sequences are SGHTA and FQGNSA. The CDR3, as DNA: TGTGCCAGCAGCTACGGGGGCGGGGACGCAGATACGCAGTATTTT. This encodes CASSYGGGDADTQYF. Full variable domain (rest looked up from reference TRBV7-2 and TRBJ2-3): GAGVSQSPSNKVTEKGKDVELRCDPISGHTALYWYRQSLGQGLEFLIYFQGNSAPDKSGLPSDRFSAERTGGSVSTLTIQRTQQEDSAVYLCASSYGGGDADTQYFGPGTRLTVL.

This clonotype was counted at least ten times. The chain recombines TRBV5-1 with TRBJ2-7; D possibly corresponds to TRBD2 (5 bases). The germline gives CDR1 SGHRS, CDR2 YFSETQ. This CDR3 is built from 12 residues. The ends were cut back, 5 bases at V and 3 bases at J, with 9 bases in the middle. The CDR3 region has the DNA TGCGCCAGCAGTGAGGGAGACTACGAGCAGTACTTC. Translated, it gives CASSEGDYEQYF. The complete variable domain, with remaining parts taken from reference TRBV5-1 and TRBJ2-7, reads KAGVTQTPRYLIKTRGQQVTLSCSPISGHRSVSWYQQTPGQGLQFLFEYFSETQRNKGNFPGRFSGRQFSNSRSEMNVSTLELGDSALYLCASSEGDYEQYFGPGTRLTVT.

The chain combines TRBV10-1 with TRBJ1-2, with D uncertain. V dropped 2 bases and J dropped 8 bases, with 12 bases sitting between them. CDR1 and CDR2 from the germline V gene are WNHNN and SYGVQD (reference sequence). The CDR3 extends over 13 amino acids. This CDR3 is CASSERIGSGYTF. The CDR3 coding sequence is TGCGCCAGCAGTGAGAGAATCGGGAGCGGCTACACCTTC.

The CDR3 DNA is TGCAGCGTTGTAGGAGCGGGAGGGCCTAATACGCAGTATTTT. Residues: CSVVGAGGPNTQYF. This chain joins TRBV29-1 and TRBJ2-3; 10 nucleotides agree with TRBD2. CDR3 length equals 14 residues. Trimming removed 4 bases from V and 7 bases from J; junction bases left unmatched: 8. The germline CDR1 and CDR2 sequences are SQVTM and ANQGSEA.

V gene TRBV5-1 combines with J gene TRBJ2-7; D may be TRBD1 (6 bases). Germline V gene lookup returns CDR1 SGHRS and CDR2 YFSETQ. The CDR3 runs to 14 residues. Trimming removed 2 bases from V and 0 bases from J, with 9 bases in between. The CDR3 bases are TGCGCCAGCAGCTTTGGACAGTTCTCCTACGAGCAGTACTTC. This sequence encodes CASSFGQFSYEQYF.

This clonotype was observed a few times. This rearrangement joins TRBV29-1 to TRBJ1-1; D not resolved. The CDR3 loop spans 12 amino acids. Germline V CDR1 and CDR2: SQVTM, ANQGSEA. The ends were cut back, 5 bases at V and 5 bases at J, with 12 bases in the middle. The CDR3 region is CSVLGEGTEAFF. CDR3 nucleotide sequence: TGCAGCGTTCTCGGGGAGGGTACTGAAGCTTTCTTT.

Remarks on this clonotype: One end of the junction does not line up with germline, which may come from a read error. CDR3 DNA sequence: TGTGCCAGCAGTACAGGGGACTTTAACTCTGGCTACACCTTC. This sequence encodes CASSTGDFNSGYTF. The rearrangement joins TRBV12-3 or TRBV12-4 to TRBJ1-2; 7 bases are shared with TRBD1. The CDR3 covers 14 residues.

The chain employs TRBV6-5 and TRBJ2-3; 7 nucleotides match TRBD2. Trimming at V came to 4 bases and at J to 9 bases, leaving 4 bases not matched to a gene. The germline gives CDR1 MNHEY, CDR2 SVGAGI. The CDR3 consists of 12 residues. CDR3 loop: CASSSTSETQYF. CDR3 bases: TGTGCCAGCAGTTCCACTAGCGAGACGCAGTATTTT.

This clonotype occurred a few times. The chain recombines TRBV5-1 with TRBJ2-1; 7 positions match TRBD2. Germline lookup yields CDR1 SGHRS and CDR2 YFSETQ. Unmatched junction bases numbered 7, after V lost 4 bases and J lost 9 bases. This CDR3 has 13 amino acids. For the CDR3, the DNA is TGCGCCAGCAGCCGGGCGACGGGGGGTGAGCAGTTCTTC. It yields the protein CASSRATGGEQFF.

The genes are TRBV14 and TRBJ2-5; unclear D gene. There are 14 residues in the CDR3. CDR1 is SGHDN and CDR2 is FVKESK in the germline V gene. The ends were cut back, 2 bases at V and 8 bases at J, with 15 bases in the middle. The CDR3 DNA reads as TGTGCCAGCAGCCAAACCCTCTCGGCTCGAACCCAGTACTTC. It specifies CASSQTLSARTQYF.

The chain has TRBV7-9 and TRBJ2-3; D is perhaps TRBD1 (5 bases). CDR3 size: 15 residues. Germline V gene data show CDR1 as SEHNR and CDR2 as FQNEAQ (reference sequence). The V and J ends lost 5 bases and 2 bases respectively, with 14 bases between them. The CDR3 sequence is CASSPVVGVTDTQYF. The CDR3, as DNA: TGTGCCAGCAGCCCCGTGGTAGGGGTCACAGATACGCAGTATTTT.

The CDR3 region is CSATEPTVGYNEQFF. The DNA for the CDR3 is TGCAGCGCGACCGAACCGACGGTCGGCTACAATGAGCAGTTCTTC. This chain links TRBV20-1 with TRBJ2-1; D unresolved. The germline gives CDR1 DFQATT, CDR2 SNEGSKA (reference sequence). The CDR3 is made up of 15 amino acids.

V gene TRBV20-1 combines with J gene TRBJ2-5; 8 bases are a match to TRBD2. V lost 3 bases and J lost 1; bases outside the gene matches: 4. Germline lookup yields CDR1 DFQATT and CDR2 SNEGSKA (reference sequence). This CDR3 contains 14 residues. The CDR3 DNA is TGCAGTGCTAGCGGGGGGGAGCGCCAAGAGACCCAGTACTTC. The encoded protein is CSASGGERQETQYF.

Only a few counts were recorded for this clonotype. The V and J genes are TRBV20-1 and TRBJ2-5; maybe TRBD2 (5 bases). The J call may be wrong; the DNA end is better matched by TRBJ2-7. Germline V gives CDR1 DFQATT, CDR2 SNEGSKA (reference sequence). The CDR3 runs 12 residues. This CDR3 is CSALRGGYEQYF. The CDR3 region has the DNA TGCAGTGCCCTACGAGGAGGATACGAGCAGTACTTC.

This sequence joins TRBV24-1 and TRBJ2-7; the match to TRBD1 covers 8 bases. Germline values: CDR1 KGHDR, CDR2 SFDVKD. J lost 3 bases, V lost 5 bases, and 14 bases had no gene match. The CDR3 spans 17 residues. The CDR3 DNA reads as TGTGCCACCAGTGCCCAAACGCCGGACAGGGTTTACTACGAGCAGTACTTC. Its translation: CATSAQTPDRVYYEQYF.